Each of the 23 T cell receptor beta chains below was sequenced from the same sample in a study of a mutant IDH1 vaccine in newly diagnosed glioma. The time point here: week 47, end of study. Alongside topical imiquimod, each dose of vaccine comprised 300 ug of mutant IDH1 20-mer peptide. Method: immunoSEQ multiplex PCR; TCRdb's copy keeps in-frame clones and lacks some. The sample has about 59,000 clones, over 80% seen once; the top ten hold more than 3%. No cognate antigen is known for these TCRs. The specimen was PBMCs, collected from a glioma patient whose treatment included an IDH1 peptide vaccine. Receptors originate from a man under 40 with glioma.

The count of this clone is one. CDR3 sequence: CASLSSGVLTNTGELFF. CDR3 DNA: TGTGCCAGCCTCTCTAGCGGGGTTCTCACGAACACCGGGGAGCTGTTTTTT. The chain carries TRBV2 and TRBJ2-2, with 9 positions matching TRBD2. Germline lookup yields CDR1 SNHLY and CDR2 FYNNEI. The CDR3 runs 17 residues. J lost 0 bases, V lost 8 bases, and 10 bases had no gene match.

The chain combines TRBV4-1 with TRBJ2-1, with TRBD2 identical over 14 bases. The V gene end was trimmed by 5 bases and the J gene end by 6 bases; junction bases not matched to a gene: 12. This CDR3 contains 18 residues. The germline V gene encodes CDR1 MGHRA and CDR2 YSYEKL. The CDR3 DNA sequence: TGCGCCAGCAGCGAGGGACTAGCGGGGGACTACCACTTCAATGAGCAGTTCTTC. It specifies CASSEGLAGDYHFNEQFF.

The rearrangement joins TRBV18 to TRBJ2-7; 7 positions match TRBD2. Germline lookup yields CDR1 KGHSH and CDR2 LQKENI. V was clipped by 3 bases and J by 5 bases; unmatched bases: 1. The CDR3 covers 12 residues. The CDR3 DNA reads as TGTGCCAGCTCACCGGGGGGGAACGAGCAGTACTTC. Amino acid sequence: CASSPGGNEQYF.

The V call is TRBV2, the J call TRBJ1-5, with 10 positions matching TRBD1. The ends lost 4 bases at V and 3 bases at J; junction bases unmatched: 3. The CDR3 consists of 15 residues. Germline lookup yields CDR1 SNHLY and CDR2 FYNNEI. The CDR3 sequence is CASSGQGAYNQPQHF. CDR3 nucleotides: TGTGCCAGCAGTGGACAGGGGGCTTACAATCAGCCCCAGCATTTT. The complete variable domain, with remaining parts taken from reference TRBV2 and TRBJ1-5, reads EPEVTQTPSHQVTQMGQEVILRCVPISNHLYFYWYRQILGQKVEFLVSFYNNEISEKSEIFDDQFSVERPDGSNFTLKIRSTKLEDSAMYFCASSGQGAYNQPQHFGDGTRLSIL.

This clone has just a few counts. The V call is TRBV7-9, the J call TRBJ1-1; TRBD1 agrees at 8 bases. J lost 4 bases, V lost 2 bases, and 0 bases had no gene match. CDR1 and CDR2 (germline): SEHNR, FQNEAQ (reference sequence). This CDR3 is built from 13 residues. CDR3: CASSLTGGTEAFF. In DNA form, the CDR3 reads TGTGCCAGCAGCTTAACAGGGGGCACTGAAGCTTTCTTT. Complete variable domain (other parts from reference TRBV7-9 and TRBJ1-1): DTGVSQNPRHKITKRGQNVTFRCDPISEHNRLYWYRQTLGQGPEFLTYFQNEAQLEKSRLLSDRFSAERPKGSFSTLEIQRTEQGDSAMYLCASSLTGGTEAFFGQGTRLTVV.

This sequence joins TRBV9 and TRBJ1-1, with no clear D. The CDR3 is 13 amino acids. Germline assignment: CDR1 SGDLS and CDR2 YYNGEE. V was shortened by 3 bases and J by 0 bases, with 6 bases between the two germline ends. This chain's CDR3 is CASSDSLNTEAFF. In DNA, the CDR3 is TGTGCCAGCAGCGACAGTTTGAACACTGAAGCTTTCTTT.

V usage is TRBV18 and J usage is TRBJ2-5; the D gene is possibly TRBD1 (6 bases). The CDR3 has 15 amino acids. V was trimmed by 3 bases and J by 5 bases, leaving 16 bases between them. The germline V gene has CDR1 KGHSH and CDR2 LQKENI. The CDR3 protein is CASSPSKTGSETQYF. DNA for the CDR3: TGTGCCAGCTCACCTAGTAAAACAGGGTCGGAGACCCAGTACTTC.

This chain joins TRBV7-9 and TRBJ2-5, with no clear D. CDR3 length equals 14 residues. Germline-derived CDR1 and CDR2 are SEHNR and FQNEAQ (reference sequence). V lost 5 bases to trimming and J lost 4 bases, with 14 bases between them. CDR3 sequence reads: CASSPVKRRETQYF. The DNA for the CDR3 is TGTGCCAGCAGCCCGGTCAAGCGTCGAGAGACCCAGTACTTC.

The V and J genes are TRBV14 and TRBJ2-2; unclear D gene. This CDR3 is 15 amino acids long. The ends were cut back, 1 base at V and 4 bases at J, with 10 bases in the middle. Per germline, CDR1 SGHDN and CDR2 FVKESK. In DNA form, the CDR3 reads TGTGCCAGCAGCCAAGTGGTACAGACCACCGGGGAGCTGTTTTTT. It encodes CASSQVVQTTGELFF.

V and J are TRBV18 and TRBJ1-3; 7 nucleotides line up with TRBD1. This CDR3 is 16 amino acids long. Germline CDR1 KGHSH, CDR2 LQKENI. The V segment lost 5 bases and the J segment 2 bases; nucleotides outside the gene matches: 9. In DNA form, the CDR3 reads TGTGCCAGCTCATCACAGGGGTCCGGCCCTGGAAACACCATATATTTT. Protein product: CASSSQGSGPGNTIYF.

CDR3: CASSLLGARYGYTF. The CDR3 DNA follows: TGCGCCAGCAGCTTGTTGGGGGCGCGGTATGGCTACACCTTC. The rearrangement uses TRBV5-1 and TRBJ1-2; weak D call: TRBD1 (6 bases). The CDR3 loop spans 14 amino acids. Germline-derived CDR1 and CDR2 are SGHRS and YFSETQ. With 1 base removed from V and 5 bases from J, the gap between germline ends came to 12 bases.

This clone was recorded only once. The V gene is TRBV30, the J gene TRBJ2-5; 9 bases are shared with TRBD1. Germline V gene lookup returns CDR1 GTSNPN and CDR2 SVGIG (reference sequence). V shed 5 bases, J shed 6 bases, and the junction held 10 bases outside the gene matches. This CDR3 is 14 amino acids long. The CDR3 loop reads CAWAPGQGRQTQYF. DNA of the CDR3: TGTGCCTGGGCCCCCGGACAGGGGCGACAGACCCAGTACTTC.

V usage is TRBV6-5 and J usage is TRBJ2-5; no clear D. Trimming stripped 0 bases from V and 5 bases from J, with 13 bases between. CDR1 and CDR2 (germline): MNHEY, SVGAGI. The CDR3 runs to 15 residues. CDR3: CASSYSLASKETQYF. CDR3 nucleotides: TGTGCCAGCAGTTACTCCTTAGCAAGTAAGGAGACCCAGTACTTC.

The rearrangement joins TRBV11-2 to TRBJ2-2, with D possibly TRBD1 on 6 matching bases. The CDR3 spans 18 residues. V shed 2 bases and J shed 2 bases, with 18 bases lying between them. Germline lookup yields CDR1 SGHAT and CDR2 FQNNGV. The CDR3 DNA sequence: TGTGCCAGCAGCTTAAGAGGGGGTCAGGGGCTTAACACCGGGGAGCTGTTTTTT. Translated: CASSLRGGQGLNTGELFF.

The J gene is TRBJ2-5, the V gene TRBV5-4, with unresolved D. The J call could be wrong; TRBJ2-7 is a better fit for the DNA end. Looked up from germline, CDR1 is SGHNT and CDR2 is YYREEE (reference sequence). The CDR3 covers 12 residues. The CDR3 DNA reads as TGTGCCAGCAGCTTGATAAGCGACGAGCAGTACTTC. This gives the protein CASSLISDEQYF.

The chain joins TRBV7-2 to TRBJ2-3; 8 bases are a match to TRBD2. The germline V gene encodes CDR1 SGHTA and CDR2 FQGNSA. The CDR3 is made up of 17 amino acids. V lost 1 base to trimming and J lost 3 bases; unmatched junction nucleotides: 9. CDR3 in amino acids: CASSLGRVAGYTDTQYF. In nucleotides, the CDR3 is TGTGCCAGCAGCTTAGGGCGGGTAGCGGGGTATACAGATACGCAGTATTTT.

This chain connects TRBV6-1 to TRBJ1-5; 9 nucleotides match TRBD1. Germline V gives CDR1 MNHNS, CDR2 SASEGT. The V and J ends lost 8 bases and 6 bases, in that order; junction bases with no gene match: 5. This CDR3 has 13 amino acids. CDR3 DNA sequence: TGTGCCAGCTCCACAGGGGGCATTCAGCCCCAGCATTTT. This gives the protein CASSTGGIQPQHF.

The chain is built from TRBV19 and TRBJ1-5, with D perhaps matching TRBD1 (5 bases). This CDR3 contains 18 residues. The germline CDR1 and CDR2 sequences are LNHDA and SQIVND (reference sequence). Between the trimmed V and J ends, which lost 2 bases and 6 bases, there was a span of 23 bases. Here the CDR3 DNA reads TGTGCCAGTAGTATACCTTACCCGGGACCCGCAGCAAGTCAGCCCCAGCATTTT. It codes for CASSIPYPGPAASQPQHF. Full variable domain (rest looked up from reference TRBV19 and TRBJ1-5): DGGITQSPKYLFRKEGQNVTLSCEQNLNHDAMYWYRQDPGQGLRLIYYSQIVNDFQKGDIAEGYSVSREKKESFPLTVTSAQKNPTAFYLCASSIPYPGPAASQPQHFGDGTRLSIL.

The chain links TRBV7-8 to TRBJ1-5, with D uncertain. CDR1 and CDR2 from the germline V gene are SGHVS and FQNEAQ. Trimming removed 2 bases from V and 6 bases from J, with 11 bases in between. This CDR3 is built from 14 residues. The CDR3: CASSLRAKGQPQHF. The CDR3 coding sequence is TGTGCCAGCAGCTTAAGGGCCAAGGGTCAGCCCCAGCATTTT.

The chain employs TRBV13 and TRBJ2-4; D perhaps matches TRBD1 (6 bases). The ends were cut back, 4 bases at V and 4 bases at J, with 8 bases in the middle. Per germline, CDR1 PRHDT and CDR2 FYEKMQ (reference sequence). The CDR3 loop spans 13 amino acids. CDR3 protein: CASSYGTKNIQYF. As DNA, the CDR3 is TGTGCCAGCAGCTACGGGACAAAAAACATTCAGTACTTC.

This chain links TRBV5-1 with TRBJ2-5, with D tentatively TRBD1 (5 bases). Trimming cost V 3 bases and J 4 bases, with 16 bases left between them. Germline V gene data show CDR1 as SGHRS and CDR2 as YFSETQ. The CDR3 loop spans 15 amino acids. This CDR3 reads CASSSNTPRGETQYF. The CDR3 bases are TGCGCCAGCAGCTCAAACACGCCAAGGGGAGAGACCCAGTACTTC.

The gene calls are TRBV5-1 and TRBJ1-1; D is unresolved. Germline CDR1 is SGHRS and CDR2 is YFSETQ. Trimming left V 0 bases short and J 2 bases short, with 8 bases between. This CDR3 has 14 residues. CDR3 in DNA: TGCGCCAGCAGCTTGGAAGGGTACAACACTGAAGCTTTCTTT. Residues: CASSLEGYNTEAFF.

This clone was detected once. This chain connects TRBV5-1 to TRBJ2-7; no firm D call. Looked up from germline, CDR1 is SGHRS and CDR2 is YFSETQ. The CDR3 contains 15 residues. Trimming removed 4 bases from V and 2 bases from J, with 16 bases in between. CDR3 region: CASSPGPDATYEQYF. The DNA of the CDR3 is TGCGCCAGCAGCCCCGGACCTGATGCAACCTACGAGCAGTACTTC.